One T cell receptor (beta chain) is described in this entry. V was clipped by 0 bases and J by 2 bases, with 14 bases between them. CDR3 length equals 18 residues. The germline V gene has CDR1 LGHNA and CDR2 YSLEER. In the PCR, 60 Vbeta and 13 Jbeta primers were used. As originally analysed: The count from a later analysis was tens of millions of unique TCR beta chains, some 12 million of them shared. The table came from immunoSEQ multiplex PCR; TCRdb's copy has only in-frame clones and leaves some out. From that table come the V and J calls and clone size; the DNA was used to work out D and trimming. This sample's table has 140,000 to 150,000 clones. Nominal health characterized the donors when sampled, though unrecorded immune exposures were likely. This entry comes from a study of cytomegalovirus exposure and HLA in healthy donors.

V and J are TRBV4-3 and TRBJ2-6; D remains ambiguous. The sequence was collected from a woman aged 50 to 60 in good health and CMV-seronegative. Sequencing was performed on PBMCs. CDR3 region: CASSQDLVAVTGANVLTF. The DNA for the CDR3 is TGCGCCAGCAGCCAAGATCTGGTAGCTGTCACTGGGGCCAACGTCCTGACTTTC.